Below, 13 T cell receptor beta chains from the same sample are listed, as sequenced in a study of human T cells and chemical hapten exposure. Described time point: patch test 1, 2 weeks after DPC sensitization. As to treatment: therapeutic diphenylcyclopropenone sensitization with weekly scalp DPC. TCRdb ran MiXCR on the RACE reads and lists one entry per CDR3 protein. Of 90,000 or so distinct CDR3 sequences in the sample, about 10% were seen once. Sequencing used whole blood, obtained in connection with sensitization to the hapten diphenylcyclopropenone (DPC). Receptors were obtained from a man aged 35 to 55 with alopecia areata. Some clones in this sample may be carry-over from other donors' samples.

This clonotype was counted only a few times. The rearrangement uses TRBV6-5 and TRBJ2-4; TRBD2 aligns across 10 bases. Trimming at V came to 6 bases and at J to 13 bases, leaving 15 bases not matched to a gene. From germline, CDR1 is MNHEY and CDR2 SVGAGI. The CDR3 is 15 residues long. CDR3: CASRYASGSFSMQYF. In DNA form, the CDR3 reads TGTGCCAGCAGATATGCTAGCGGGAGCTTCTCGATGCAGTACTTC.

The chain carries TRBV29-1 and TRBJ1-2, with 11 positions matching TRBD1. The CDR3 totals 15 residues. Per the germline V gene, CDR1 is SQVTM and CDR2 is ANQGSEA. V was clipped by 7 bases and J by 3 bases; unmatched bases: 10. As DNA, the CDR3 is TGCAGCGGAGGGGGCGGACAGGGGGCAGACTATGGCTACACCTTC. This encodes CSGGGGQGADYGYTF.

In its sample, this clonotype was seen a few times. The chain couples TRBV11-3 to TRBJ2-1, with D unresolved. V dropped 4 bases and J dropped 10 bases, with 11 bases sitting between them. The CDR3 is made up of 12 amino acids. Germline V CDR1 and CDR2: SGHNT, YENEEA. The CDR3 sequence is CASSSRVGEQFF. CDR3 nucleotides: TGTGCCAGCAGCTCAAGGGTGGGGGAGCAGTTCTTC.

This clonotype was seen a handful of times. The V and J genes are TRBV5-4 and TRBJ2-3; TRBD2 agrees at 9 bases. Looked up from germline, CDR1 is SGHNT and CDR2 is YYREEE (reference sequence). V lost 1 base to trimming and J lost 5 bases; unmatched junction nucleotides: 8. The CDR3 is 16 amino acids. The CDR3 nucleotides are TGTGCCAGCAGCTTGTGGATAGCGGGAGTTGAAGATACGCAGTATTTT. Translation: CASSLWIAGVEDTQYF.

Concerning this clonotype: At one boundary the junction diverges from the germline segment, which might be a read error. The chain uses TRBV3-1 and TRBJ1-2, with D unresolved. The CDR3 consists of 12 residues. Looked up from germline, CDR1 is LGHDT and CDR2 is YNNKEL (reference sequence). CDR3 nucleotide sequence: TGTGCCAGCAGTCCTGCAGCCTATGACTACACCTTC. Protein: CASSPAAYDYTF.

This clonotype was found a few times. The chain is built from TRBV7-6 and TRBJ2-1; unclear D gene. The CDR3 length is 14 residues. CDR1 and CDR2 from the germline V gene are SGHVS and FNYEAQ. V lost 0 bases and J lost 5, with 8 bases in between. CDR3 nucleotide sequence: TGTGCCAGCAGCTTAGCCCCAGCCGACAATGAGCAGTTCTTC. Translated, it gives CASSLAPADNEQFF.

This chain uses TRBV28 with TRBJ2-1; TRBD2 aligns across 11 bases. Trimming removed 7 bases from V and 6 bases from J; junction bases left unmatched: 8. CDR3 length: 15 residues. CDR1 and CDR2 from the germline V gene are MDHEN and SYDVKM. CDR3 sequence: CASITPGTSGNEQFF. The CDR3 DNA reads TGTGCCAGCATAACCCCCGGGACTAGCGGCAATGAGCAGTTCTTC.

This clonotype has only a few counts. The genes are TRBV12-3 or TRBV12-4 and TRBJ1-5; D gene ambiguous. Trimming shortened V by 3 bases and J by 7 bases, and 7 bases separated the two germline ends. The CDR3 is made up of 12 amino acids. In DNA form, the CDR3 reads TGTGCCAGCAGTTTTAGAACCCAGCCCCAGCATTTT. Translated: CASSFRTQPQHF.

This clonotype was seen repeatedly, ten times or more. This chain connects TRBV13 to TRBJ2-3; no clear D. CDR1 is PRHDT and CDR2 is FYEKMQ in the germline V gene (reference sequence). This CDR3 has 15 amino acids. Trimming removed 2 bases at V and 2 bases at J, with 11 bases between. CDR3 in amino acids: CASSLSPTTTDTQYF. The CDR3 DNA reads as TGTGCCAGCAGCTTAAGCCCAACCACCACAGATACGCAGTATTTT.

This clonotype came up many times. The V call is TRBV6-5, the J call TRBJ2-7; 8 nucleotides align to TRBD2. The V gene's germline CDR1 is MNHEY and CDR2 SVGAGI. CDR3 length: 15 amino acids. The trim removed 0 bases at V and 4 bases at J, leaving 5 bases unmatched. The CDR3 is CASSYSLASGYEQYF. The CDR3 nucleotides read TGTGCCAGCAGTTACTCCCTGGCTAGCGGGTACGAGCAGTACTTC.

This clonotype was seen a handful of times. The chain recombines TRBV28 with TRBJ2-6, with 7 bases matching TRBD1. V shed 6 bases, J shed 3 bases, and the junction held 5 bases outside the gene matches. The germline CDR1 and CDR2 sequences are MDHEN and SYDVKM. The CDR3 loop spans 15 amino acids. In DNA form, the CDR3 reads TGTGCCAGCAGGCAACAGGGGCTTGGGGCCAACGTCCTGACTTTC. Protein sequence: CASRQQGLGANVLTF.

The sample holds a few counts of this clonotype. The gene calls are TRBV6-2 or TRBV6-3 and TRBJ1-1; 11 bases agree with TRBD1. CDR1 is MNHEY, CDR2 SVGEGT, per germline. The CDR3 covers 15 residues. J gave up 10 bases and V 5 bases, and 12 bases lay outside the gene matches. The DNA of the CDR3 is TGTGCCAGCAGTACCATATTGGACAGGGGGCGAATAGCTTTCTTT. This gives the protein CASSTILDRGRIAFF.

This chain connects TRBV3-2 to TRBJ2-1; TRBD2 is taken as the D call from the table, unchecked against the DNA. TRBV3-2 is tagged as a pseudogene. This CDR3 region has 21 residues. The CDR3 DNA reads TGTGCCAGCAGCCAGGCGATTAGTAACCTTGCCCGCTATAACACATACAATGAGCAGTTCTTC. This sequence encodes CASSQAISNLARYNTYNEQFF.